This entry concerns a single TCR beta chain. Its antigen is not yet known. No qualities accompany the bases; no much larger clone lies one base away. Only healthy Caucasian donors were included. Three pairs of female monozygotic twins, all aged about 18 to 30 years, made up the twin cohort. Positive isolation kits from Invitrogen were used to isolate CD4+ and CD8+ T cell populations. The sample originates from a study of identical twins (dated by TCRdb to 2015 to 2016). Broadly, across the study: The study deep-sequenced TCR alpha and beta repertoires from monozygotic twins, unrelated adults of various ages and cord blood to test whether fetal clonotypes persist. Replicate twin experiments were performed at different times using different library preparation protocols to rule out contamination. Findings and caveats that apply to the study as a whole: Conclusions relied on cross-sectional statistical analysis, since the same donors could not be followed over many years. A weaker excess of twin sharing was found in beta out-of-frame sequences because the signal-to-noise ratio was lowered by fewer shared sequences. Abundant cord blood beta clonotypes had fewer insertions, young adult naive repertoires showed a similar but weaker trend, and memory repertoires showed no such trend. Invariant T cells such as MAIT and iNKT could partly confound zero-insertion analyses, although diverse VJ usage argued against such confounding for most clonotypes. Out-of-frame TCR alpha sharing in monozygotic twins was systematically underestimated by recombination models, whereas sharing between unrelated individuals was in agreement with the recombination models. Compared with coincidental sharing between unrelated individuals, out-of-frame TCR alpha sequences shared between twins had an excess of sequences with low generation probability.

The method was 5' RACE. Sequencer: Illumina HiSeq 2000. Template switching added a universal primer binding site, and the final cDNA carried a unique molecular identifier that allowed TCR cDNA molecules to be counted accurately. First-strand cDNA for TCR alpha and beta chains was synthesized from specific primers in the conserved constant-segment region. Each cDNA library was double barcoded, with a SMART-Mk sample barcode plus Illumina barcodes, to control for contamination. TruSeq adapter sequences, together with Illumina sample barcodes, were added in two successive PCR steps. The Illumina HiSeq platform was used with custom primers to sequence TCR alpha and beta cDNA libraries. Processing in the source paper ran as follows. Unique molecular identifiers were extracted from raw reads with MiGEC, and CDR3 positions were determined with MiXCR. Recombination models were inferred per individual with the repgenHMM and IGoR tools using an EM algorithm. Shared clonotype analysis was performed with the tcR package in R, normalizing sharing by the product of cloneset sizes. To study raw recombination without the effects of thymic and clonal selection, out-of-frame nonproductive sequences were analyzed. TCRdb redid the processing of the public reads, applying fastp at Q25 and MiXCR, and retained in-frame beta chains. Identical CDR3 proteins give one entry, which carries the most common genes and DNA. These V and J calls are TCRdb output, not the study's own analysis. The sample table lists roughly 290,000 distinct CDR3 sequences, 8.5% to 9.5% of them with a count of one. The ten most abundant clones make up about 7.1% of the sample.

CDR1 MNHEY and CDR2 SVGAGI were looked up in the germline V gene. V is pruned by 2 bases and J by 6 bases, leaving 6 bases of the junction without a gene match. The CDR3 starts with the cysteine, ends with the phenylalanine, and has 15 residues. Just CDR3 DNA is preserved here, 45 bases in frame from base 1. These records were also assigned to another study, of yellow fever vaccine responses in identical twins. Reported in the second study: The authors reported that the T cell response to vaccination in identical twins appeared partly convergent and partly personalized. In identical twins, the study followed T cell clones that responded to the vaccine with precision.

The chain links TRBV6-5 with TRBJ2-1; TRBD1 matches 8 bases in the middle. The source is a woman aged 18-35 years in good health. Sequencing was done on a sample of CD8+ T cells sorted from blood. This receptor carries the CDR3 CASSYGQGQGNEQFF. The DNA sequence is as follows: TGTGCCAGCAGTTACGGACAGGGACAAGGCAATGAGCAGTTCTTC.